Shown below are 8 T cell receptor beta chains from a single sample sequenced in a study of control samples from healthy donors and cancer patients. Libraries were prepared by immunoSEQ multiplex PCR; TCRdb keeps only in-frame clonotypes and omits some of them. The sample lists 150,000 or so clones; around 90% were seen once. Source material: blood. The receptors come from a man aged 35-49 years in good health.

The chain's CDR3 is CASRPYAGDGSYAGNTIYF. The DNA of the CDR3 is TGCGCCAGCCGTCCATACGCAGGGGATGGGAGTTATGCTGGAAACACCATATATTTT. The chain couples TRBV5-1 to TRBJ1-3; perhaps TRBD1 as D (6 bases). CDR3 length equals 19 residues. Germline-derived CDR1 and CDR2 are SGHRS and YFSETQ. V lost 7 bases to trimming and J lost 2 bases, with 28 bases between them.

The rearrangement uses TRBV2 and TRBJ1-4; D remains ambiguous. Germline CDR1 reads SNHLY; CDR2 reads FYNNEI. The CDR3 is 17 residues long. Trimming removed 6 bases at V and 5 bases at J, with 22 bases between. CDR3 loop: CASRSIKGPTPNEKLFF. CDR3 sequence (DNA): TGTGCCAGCAGGTCGATCAAGGGCCCCACCCCGAATGAAAAACTGTTTTTT. The full variable domain, rest sourced from reference TRBV2 and TRBJ1-4, is EPEVTQTPSHQVTQMGQEVILRCVPISNHLYFYWYRQILGQKVEFLVSFYNNEISEKSEIFDDQFSVERPDGSNFTLKIRSTKLEDSAMYFCASRSIKGPTPNEKLFFGSGTQLSVL.

The V gene is TRBV3-1 (or the pseudogene TRBV3-2), the J gene TRBJ2-5, with TRBD2 matching over 8 bases. The CDR3 is 15 residues long. CDR1 and CDR2 (germline): LGHDT, YNNKEL (reference sequence). Trimming at V came to 1 base and at J to 5 bases, leaving 6 bases not matched to a gene. In DNA form, the CDR3 reads TGTGCCAGCAGCCAAGCGACGGGGGGGGTGGAGACCCAGTACTTC. Protein: CASSQATGGVETQYF.

The J gene is TRBJ2-5, the V gene TRBV12-3 or TRBV12-4; 9 nucleotides align to TRBD2. The length of the CDR3 is 12 residues. After removal of 8 bases from V and 5 bases from J, the junction contained 3 bases not matched to a gene. CDR3 bases: TGTGCCAGCGCGGGGGGGCGGGAGACCCAGTACTTC. Its protein product is CASAGGRETQYF.

The chain links TRBV2 to TRBJ2-3; 9 bases fit TRBD1. The CDR3 extends over 15 amino acids. Germline V CDR1 and CDR2: SNHLY, FYNNEI. The ends lost 8 bases at V and 5 bases at J; junction bases unmatched: 11. The CDR3 bases are TGTGCCAGCGGGGAGGACAGGGGAGCAAAAGATACGCAGTATTTT. Its protein is CASGEDRGAKDTQYF. Full variable domain (missing parts from reference TRBV2 and TRBJ2-3): EPEVTQTPSHQVTQMGQEVILRCVPISNHLYFYWYRQILGQKVEFLVSFYNNEISEKSEIFDDQFSVERPDGSNFTLKIRSTKLEDSAMYFCASGEDRGAKDTQYFGPGTRLTVL.

The chain combines TRBV7-6 with TRBJ1-1, with 8 bases aligning to TRBD1. The CDR3 is 16 residues long. Germline V gives CDR1 SGHVS, CDR2 FNYEAQ. Losses at the gene ends were 4 bases for V and 4 bases for J; bases not matched to a gene: 11. The CDR3 is CASSSALGQGPTEAFF. The CDR3 nucleotides are TGTGCCAGCAGCTCAGCCCTCGGACAGGGTCCCACTGAAGCTTTCTTT. Drawing the rest from reference TRBV7-6 and TRBJ1-1, the complete variable domain is GAGVSQSPRYKVTKRGQDVALRCDPISGHVSLYWYRQALGQGPEFLTYFNYEAQQDKSGLPNDRFSAERPEGSISTLTIQRTEQRDSAMYRCASSSALGQGPTEAFFGQGTRLTVV.

The CDR3 here is CASRPPSAGTEAFF. In DNA form, the CDR3 reads TGTGCCAGCAGGCCCCCCTCGGCAGGGACGGAAGCTTTCTTT. The chain has TRBV9 and TRBJ1-1, with D possibly being TRBD1 (5 bases). Per germline, CDR1 SGDLS and CDR2 YYNGEE. Trimming cost V 5 bases and J 8 bases, with 19 bases left between them. The CDR3 is 14 amino acids.

The J gene is TRBJ2-1, the V gene TRBV10-3; D is unclear. The CDR3 spans 15 residues. The germline gives CDR1 ENHRY, CDR2 SYGVKD. Trimming took 2 bases from V and 4 from J, leaving 12 bases between them. The CDR3 here is CAISERAGFYNEQFF. DNA for the CDR3: TGTGCCATCAGTGAGAGGGCAGGCTTTTACAATGAGCAGTTCTTC.